This is a list of T cell receptor beta chains from one sample in a study of Ad26.COV2.S vaccination and SARS-CoV-2 variants. TCRdb keeps only in-frame clones here, not all; method: immunoSEQ multiplex PCR. This table holds 300,000 to 400,000 clones, 87% found once. This specimen consisted of peripheral blood, obtained in a trial of Ad26.COV2.S vaccine versus placebo. The receptors here all came from a person between 18 and 65 years old who received the Ad26.COV2.S COVID-19 vaccine or a placebo. CDR3s include the opening cysteine and the closing phenylalanine or tryptophan. The D gene is left open where the match is weak. Not every row has a clone size; where given, it reads once, few, many or a size class.

TRBV11-2	TRBJ1-1	NA	NA	17	CASNQLGRRGLGTEAFF	TGTGCCAGCAACCAGCTAGGTCGGAGAGGACTGGGCACTGAAGCTTTCTTT
TRBV6-2/TRBV6-3	TRBJ2-7	once	NA	12	CASSLPGYEQYF	TGTGCCAGCAGCCTACCCGGTTACGAGCAGTACTTC
TRBV5-4	TRBJ1-1	NA	NA	12	CASSLQGNEAFF	TGTGCCAGCAGCTTACAGGGAAATGAAGCTTTCTTT
TRBV11-3	TRBJ2-1	NA	NA	13	CASSSAGANEQFF	TGTGCCAGCAGCTCTGCGGGGGCCAATGAGCAGTTCTTC
TRBV10-3	TRBJ2-2	NA	NA	11	CATFLAGELFF	TGTGCCACCTTTCTAGCCGGGGAGCTGTTTTTT
TRBV6-6	TRBJ1-1	NA	NA	17	CASSPPGHLRVNTEAFF	TGTGCCAGCAGTCCACCGGGACACCTAAGGGTGAACACTGAAGCTTTCTTT
TRBV30	TRBJ1-2	NA	NA	11	CAWSAGTRRAF	TGTGCCTGGAGCGCCGGGACACGTCGGGCCTTC
TRBV7-7	TRBJ2-5	NA	NA	13	CASSLGLQETQYF	TGTGCTAGCAGCTTGGGGCTCCAAGAGACCCAGTACTTC
TRBV10-3	TRBJ2-1	NA	NA	13	CASNPGDHNEQFF	TGTGCCTCCAACCCAGGGGATCACAATGAGCAGTTCTTC
TRBV28	TRBJ2-7	NA	NA	15	CATLGEIYSSYEQYF	TGTGCCACCTTGGGGGAGATCTACAGCTCCTACGAGCAGTACTTC
TRBV7-9	TRBJ2-1	NA	TRBD1	18	CASSLGLVVDRGRNEQFF	TGTGCCAGCAGCTTAGGGTTGGTGGTGGACAGGGGAAGGAATGAGCAGTTCTTC
TRBV18	TRBJ2-5	NA	NA	15	CASSPPQNPQETQYF	TGTGCCAGCTCACCACCTCAGAACCCCCAAGAGACCCAGTACTTC
TRBV25-1	TRBJ2-7	NA	NA	11	CASSGPHEQYF	TGTGCCAGCAGTGGCCCCCACGAGCAGTACTTC
TRBV3-1/TRBV3-2	TRBJ2-1	NA	NA	14	CASSQGAGNNEQFF	TGTGCCAGCAGCCAAGGGGCAGGCAACAATGAGCAGTTCTTC
TRBV6-4	TRBJ2-1	NA	NA	13	CASSPGLYNEQFF	TGTGCCAGCAGTCCTGGGCTCTACAATGAGCAGTTCTTC
TRBV11-1	TRBJ1-1	few	NA	15	CASSPLAGLNTEAFF	TGTGCCAGCAGCCCTCTGGCGGGGCTGAACACTGAAGCTTTCTTT
TRBV5-8	TRBJ2-5	NA	NA	15	CASSPKGDDGETQYF	TGTGCCAGCAGCCCCAAGGGGGACGATGGAGAGACCCAGTACTTC
TRBV7-9	TRBJ2-1	NA	TRBD1	14	CASSLSGQGYEQFF	TGTGCCAGCAGCTTATCGGGACAGGGGTATGAGCAGTTCTTC
TRBV30	TRBJ1-5	NA	NA	14	CAWSSGIGNQPQHF	TGTGCCTGGAGTTCCGGGATTGGCAATCAGCCCCAGCATTTT
TRBV3-1/TRBV3-2	TRBJ1-5	NA	NA	14	CASSQRRANQPQHF	TGTGCCAGCAGCCAGAGGAGGGCAAATCAGCCCCAGCATTTT